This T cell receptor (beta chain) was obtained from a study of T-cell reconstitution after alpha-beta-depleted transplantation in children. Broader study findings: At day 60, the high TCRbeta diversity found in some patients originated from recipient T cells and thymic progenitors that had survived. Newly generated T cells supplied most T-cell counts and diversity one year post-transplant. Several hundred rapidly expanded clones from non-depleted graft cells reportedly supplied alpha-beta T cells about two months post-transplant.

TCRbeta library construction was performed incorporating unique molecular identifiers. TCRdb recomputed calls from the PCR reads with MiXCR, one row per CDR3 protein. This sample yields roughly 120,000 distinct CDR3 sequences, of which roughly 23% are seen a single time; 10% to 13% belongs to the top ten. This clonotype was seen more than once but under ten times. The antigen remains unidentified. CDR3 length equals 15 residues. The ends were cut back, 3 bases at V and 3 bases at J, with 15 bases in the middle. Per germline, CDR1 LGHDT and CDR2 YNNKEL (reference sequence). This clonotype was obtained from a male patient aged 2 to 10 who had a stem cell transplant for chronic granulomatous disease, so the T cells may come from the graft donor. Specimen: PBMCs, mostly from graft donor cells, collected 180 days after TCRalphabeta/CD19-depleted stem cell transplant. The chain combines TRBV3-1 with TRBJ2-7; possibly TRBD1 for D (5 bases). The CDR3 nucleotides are TGTGCCAGCAGCCAGGGTAGCAGGGCTCGCTACGAGCAGTACTTC. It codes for CASSQGSRARYEQYF.